A single sample gave rise to the 8 T cell receptor beta chains below, sequenced in a study of OX40 agonist ivuxolimab in advanced cancers. Using immunoSEQ multiplex PCR, the repertoire was profiled, and TCRdb retains in-frame clones only, with some absent. In the table there are some 100,000 clones, 94% of which are singletons. The source was CD4+ or CD8+ T cells sorted from blood, collected in a trial of the OX40 agonist ivuxolimab. These receptors were obtained from an adult with an advanced solid tumor such as melanoma, head and neck, liver or kidney cancer.

V is TRBV7-2 and J is TRBJ2-5; the match to TRBD2 covers 11 bases. This CDR3 region has 18 residues. Looked up from germline, CDR1 is SGHTA and CDR2 is FQGNSA. Trimming cost V 3 bases and J 5 bases; bases outside gene matches: 14. This chain's CDR3 is CASSFRRVSGGANETQYF. As DNA, the CDR3 is TGTGCCAGCAGCTTCCGACGGGTTAGCGGGGGGGCGAATGAGACCCAGTACTTC.

V usage is TRBV2 and J usage is TRBJ2-5; D remains unclear. V lost 3 bases and J 4 bases, leaving 9 bases between the germline ends. This CDR3 region has 13 residues. The germline V gene encodes CDR1 SNHLY and CDR2 FYNNEI. The CDR3, as DNA: TGTGCCAGCAGTGACCGAAGGCGAGAGACCCAGTACTTC. The encoded protein is CASSDRRRETQYF. The full variable domain, its missing parts supplied by reference TRBV2 and TRBJ2-5, is EPEVTQTPSHQVTQMGQEVILRCVPISNHLYFYWYRQILGQKVEFLVSFYNNEISEKSEIFDDQFSVERPDGSNFTLKIRSTKLEDSAMYFCASSDRRRETQYFGPGTRLLVL.

V and J are TRBV11-2 and TRBJ2-7; TRBD2 matches 9 bases. This CDR3 spans 15 amino acids. Germline CDR1 SGHAT, CDR2 FQNNGV. With V trimmed by 4 bases and J by 0 bases, 4 bases remained unmatched. The CDR3 region is CASSYSGSGSYEQYF. CDR3 bases: TGTGCCAGCAGCTATAGCGGGAGCGGCTCCTACGAGCAGTACTTC.

Written as DNA, the CDR3 is TGTGCCAGCAGCACCGGCAGACACTCTGGAAACACCATATATTTT. Translating gives CASSTGRHSGNTIYF. The chain uses TRBV9 and TRBJ1-3; D unclear. The CDR3 spans 15 residues. Germline V gives CDR1 SGDLS, CDR2 YYNGEE. Trimming took 4 bases from V and 0 from J, leaving 11 bases between them.

The V gene is TRBV30, the J gene TRBJ1-1; D ambiguous. The CDR3 loop spans 11 amino acids. V gave up 2 bases and J gave up 2 bases, with 3 bases separating them. Germline loops: CDR1 GTSNPN, CDR2 SVGIG (reference sequence). Written as DNA, the CDR3 is TGTGCCTGGAGTCTAAACACTGAAGCTTTCTTT. This sequence encodes CAWSLNTEAFF.

The rearrangement links TRBV19 to TRBJ1-2; unclear D gene. Per germline, CDR1 LNHDA and CDR2 SQIVND (reference sequence). Trimming shortened V by 1 base and J by 5 bases, and 11 bases separated the two germline ends. The CDR3 length is 14 residues. CDR3 coding DNA: TGTGCCAGTAGTATAGGAGGTGCTCCTTATGGCTACACCTTC. Translation: CASSIGGAPYGYTF.

The chain recombines TRBV11-2 with TRBJ2-7, with TRBD2 matching over 11 bases. CDR3 length equals 16 residues. Trimming at V came to 5 bases and at J to 2 bases, leaving 8 bases not matched to a gene. The V gene's germline CDR1 is SGHAT and CDR2 FQNNGV. Here the CDR3 reads CASSPTPGLAAYEQYF. In DNA, the CDR3 is TGTGCCAGCAGCCCCACCCCGGGACTAGCGGCCTACGAGCAGTACTTC.

The rearrangement uses TRBV6-6 and TRBJ1-2; no definite D call. The V end was cut by 6 bases, the J end by 5 bases, with 10 bases between. The germline CDR1 and CDR2 sequences are MNHNY and SVGAGI (reference sequence). There are 12 residues in the CDR3. CDR3 in amino acids: CASSRREYGYTF. CDR3 sequence (DNA): TGTGCCAGCAGCCGCCGGGAGTATGGCTACACCTTC.